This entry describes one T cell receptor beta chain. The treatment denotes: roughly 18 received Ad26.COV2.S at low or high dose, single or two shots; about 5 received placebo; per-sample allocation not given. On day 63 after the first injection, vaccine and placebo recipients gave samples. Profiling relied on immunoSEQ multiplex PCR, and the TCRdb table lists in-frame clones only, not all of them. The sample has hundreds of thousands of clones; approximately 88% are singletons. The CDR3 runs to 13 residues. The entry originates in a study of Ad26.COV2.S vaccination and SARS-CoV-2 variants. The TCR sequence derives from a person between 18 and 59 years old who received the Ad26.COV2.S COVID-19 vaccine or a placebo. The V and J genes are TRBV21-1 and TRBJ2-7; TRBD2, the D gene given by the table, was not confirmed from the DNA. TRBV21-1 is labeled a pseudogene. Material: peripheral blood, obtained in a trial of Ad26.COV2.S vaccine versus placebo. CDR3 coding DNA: TGTGCCAGCAGCAAAGAGGAGGACTACGAGCAGTACTTC. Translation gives CASSKEEDYEQYF.